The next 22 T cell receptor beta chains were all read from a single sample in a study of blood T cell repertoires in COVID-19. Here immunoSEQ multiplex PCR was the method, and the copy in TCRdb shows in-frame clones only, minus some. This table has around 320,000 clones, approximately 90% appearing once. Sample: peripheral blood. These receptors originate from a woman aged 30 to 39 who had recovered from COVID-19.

CDR3 amino acids: CASSIAPNNEQFF. DNA of the CDR3: TGTGCCAGTAGTATCGCACCTAACAATGAGCAGTTCTTC. This chain joins TRBV19 and TRBJ2-1; the D is unclear. Per the germline V gene, CDR1 is LNHDA and CDR2 is SQIVND (reference sequence). The V end was cut by 3 bases, the J end by 5 bases, with 8 bases between. There are 13 residues in the CDR3.

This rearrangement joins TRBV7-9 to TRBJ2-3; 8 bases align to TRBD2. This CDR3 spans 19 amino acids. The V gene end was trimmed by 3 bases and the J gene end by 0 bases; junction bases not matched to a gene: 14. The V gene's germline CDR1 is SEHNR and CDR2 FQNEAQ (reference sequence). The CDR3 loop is CASSFRPGTSYSSTDTQYF. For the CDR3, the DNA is TGTGCCAGCAGCTTCCGTCCCGGGACTAGTTATTCTAGCACAGATACGCAGTATTTT. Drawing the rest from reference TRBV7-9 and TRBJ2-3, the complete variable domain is DTGVSQNPRHKITKRGQNVTFRCDPISEHNRLYWYRQTLGQGPEFLTYFQNEAQLEKSRLLSDRFSAERPKGSFSTLEIQRTEQGDSAMYLCASSFRPGTSYSSTDTQYFGPGTRLTVL.

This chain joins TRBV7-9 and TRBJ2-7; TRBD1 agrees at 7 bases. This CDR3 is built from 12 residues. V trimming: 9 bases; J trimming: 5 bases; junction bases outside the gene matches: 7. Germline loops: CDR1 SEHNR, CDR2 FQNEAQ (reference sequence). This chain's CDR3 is CASRQGQNEQYF. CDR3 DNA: TGTGCCAGTCGACAGGGTCAGAACGAGCAGTACTTC.

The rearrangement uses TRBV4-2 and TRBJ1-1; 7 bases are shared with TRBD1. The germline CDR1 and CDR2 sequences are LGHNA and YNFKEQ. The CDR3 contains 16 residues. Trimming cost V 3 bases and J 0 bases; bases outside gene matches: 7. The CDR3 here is CASSQAGTVMNTEAFF. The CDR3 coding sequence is TGTGCCAGCAGCCAGGCCGGGACAGTAATGAACACTGAAGCTTTCTTT.

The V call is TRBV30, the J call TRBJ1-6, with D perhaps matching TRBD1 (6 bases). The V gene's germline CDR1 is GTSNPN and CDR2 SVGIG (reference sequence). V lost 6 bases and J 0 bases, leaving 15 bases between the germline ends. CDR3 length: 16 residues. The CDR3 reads CACTGTSHSYNSPLHF. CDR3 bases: TGTGCCTGTACCGGGACATCCCACTCCTATAATTCACCCCTCCACTTT. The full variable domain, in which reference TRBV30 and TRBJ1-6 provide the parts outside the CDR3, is SQTIHQWPATLVQPVGSPLSLECTVEGTSNPNLYWYRQAAGRGLQLLFYSVGIGQISSEVPQNLSASRPQDRQFILSSKKLLLSDSGFYLCACTGTSHSYNSPLHFGNGTRLTVT.

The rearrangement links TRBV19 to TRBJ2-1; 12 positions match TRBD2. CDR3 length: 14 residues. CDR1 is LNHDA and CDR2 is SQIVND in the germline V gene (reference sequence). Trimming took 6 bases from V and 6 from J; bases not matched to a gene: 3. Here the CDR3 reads CASRWTSGVNEQFF. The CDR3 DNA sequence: TGTGCCAGTAGATGGACTAGCGGGGTCAATGAGCAGTTCTTC. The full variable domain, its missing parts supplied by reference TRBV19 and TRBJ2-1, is DGGITQSPKYLFRKEGQNVTLSCEQNLNHDAMYWYRQDPGQGLRLIYYSQIVNDFQKGDIAEGYSVSREKKESFPLTVTSAQKNPTAFYLCASRWTSGVNEQFFGPGTRLTVL.

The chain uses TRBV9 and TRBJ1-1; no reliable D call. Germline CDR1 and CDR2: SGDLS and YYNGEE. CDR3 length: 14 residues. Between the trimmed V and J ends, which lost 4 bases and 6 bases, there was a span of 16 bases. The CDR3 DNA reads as TGTGCCAGCAGCTCCAGTGAGGGTCCCTCTGAAGCTTTCTTT. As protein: CASSSSEGPSEAFF.

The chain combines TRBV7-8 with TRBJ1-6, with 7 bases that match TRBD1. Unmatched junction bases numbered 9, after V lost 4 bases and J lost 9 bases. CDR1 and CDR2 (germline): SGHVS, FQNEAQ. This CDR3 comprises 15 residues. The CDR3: CASSSSTGIRSPLHF. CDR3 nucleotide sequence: TGTGCCAGCAGCTCCTCGACAGGGATTCGTTCACCCCTCCACTTT.

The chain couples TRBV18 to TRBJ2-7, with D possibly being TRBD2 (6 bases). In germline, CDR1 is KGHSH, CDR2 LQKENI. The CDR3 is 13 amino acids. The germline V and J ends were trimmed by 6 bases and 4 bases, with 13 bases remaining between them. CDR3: CASSPGLPYEQYF. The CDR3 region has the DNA TGTGCCAGCTCGCCGGGACTTCCATACGAGCAGTACTTC.

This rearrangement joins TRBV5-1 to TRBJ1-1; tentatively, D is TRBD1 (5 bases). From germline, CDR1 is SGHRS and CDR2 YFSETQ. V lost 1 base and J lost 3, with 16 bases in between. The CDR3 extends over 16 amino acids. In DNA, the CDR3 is TGCGCCAGCAGCTTGTGGGGCCGGGGGTCTGACACTGAAGCTTTCTTT. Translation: CASSLWGRGSDTEAFF.

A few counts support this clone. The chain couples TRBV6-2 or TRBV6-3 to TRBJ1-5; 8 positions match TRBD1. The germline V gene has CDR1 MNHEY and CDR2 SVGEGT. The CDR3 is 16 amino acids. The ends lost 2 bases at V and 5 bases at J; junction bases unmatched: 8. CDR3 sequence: CASSYVKGQGYQPQHF. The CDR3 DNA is TGTGCCAGCAGTTACGTAAAAGGACAGGGCTATCAGCCCCAGCATTTT.

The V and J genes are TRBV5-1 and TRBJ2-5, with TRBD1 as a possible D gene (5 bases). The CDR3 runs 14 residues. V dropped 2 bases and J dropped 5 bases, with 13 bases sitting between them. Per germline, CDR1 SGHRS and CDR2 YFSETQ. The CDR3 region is CASSFPGFEETQYF. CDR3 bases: TGCGCCAGCAGCTTCCCAGGGTTCGAGGAGACCCAGTACTTC.

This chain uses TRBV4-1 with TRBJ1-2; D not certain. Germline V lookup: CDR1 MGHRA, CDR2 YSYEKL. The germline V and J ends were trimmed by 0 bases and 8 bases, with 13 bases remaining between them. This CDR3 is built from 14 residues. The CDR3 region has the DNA TGCGCCAGCAGCCAAGACAGGCTCGAGGGCGGCTACACCTTC. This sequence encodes CASSQDRLEGGYTF.

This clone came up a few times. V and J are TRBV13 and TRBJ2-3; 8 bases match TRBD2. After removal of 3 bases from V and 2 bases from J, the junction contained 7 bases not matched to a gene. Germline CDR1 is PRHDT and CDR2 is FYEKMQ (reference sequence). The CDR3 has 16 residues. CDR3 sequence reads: CASSFLLGGATDTQYF. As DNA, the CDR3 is TGTGCCAGCAGCTTCCTGCTCGGGGGGGCCACAGATACGCAGTATTTT. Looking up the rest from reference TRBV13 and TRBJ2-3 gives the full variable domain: AAGVIQSPRHLIKEKRETATLKCYPIPRHDTVYWYQQGPGQDPQFLISFYEKMQSDKGSIPDRFSAQQFSDYHSELNMSSLELGDSALYFCASSFLLGGATDTQYFGPGTRLTVL.

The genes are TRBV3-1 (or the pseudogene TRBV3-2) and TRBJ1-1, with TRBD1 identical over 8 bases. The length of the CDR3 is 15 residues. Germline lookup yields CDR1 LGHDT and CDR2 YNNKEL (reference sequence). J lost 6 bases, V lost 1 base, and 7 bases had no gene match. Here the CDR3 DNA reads TGTGCCAGCAGCCAAGGGACAGGGAAGATTGCTGAAGCTTTCTTT. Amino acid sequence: CASSQGTGKIAEAFF.

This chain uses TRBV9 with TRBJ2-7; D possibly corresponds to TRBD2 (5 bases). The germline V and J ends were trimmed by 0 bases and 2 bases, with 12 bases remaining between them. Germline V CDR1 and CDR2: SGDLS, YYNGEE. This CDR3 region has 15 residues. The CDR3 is CASSVAGEPTYEQYF. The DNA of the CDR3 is TGTGCCAGCAGCGTAGCCGGGGAACCTACCTACGAGCAGTACTTC.

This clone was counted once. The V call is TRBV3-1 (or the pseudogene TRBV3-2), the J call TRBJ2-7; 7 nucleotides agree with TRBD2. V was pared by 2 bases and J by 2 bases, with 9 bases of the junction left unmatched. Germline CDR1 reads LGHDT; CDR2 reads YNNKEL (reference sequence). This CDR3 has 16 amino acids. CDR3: CASSQFGGVLTYEQYF. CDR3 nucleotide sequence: TGTGCCAGCAGCCAATTTGGGGGGGTGCTGACCTACGAGCAGTACTTC.

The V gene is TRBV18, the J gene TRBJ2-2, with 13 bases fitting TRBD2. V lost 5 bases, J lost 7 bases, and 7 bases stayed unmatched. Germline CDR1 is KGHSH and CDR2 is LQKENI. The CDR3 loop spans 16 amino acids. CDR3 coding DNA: TGTGCCAGCTCAAATGGACTAGCGGGAGTTGACGGGGAGCTGTTTTTT. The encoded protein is CASSNGLAGVDGELFF. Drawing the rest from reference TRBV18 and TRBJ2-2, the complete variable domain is NAGVMQNPRHLVRRRGQEARLRCSPMKGHSHVYWYRQLPEEGLKFMVYLQKENIIDESGMPKERFSAEFPKEGPSILRIQQVVRGDSAAYFCASSNGLAGVDGELFFGEGSRLTVL.

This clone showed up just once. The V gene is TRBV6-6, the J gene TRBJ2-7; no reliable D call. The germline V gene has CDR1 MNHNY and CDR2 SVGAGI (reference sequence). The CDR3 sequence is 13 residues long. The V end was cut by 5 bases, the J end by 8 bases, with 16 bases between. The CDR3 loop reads CASSLDSSSKQYF. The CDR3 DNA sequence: TGTGCCAGCAGTCTTGACTCCTCCTCAAAGCAGTACTTC.

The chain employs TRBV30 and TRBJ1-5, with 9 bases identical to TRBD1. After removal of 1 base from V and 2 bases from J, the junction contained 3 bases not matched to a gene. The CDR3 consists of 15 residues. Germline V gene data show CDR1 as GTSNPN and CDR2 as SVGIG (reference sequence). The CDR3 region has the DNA TGTGCCTGGAGTGAGGGACAGGGTGGCAATCAGCCCCAGCATTTT. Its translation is CAWSEGQGGNQPQHF.

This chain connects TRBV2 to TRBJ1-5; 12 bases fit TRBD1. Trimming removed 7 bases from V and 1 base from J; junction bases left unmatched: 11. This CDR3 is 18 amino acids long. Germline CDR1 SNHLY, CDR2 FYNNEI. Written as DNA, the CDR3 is TGTGCCAGCACCCCGGGACAGGGGGCGATCGGAAGCAATCAGCCCCAGCATTTT. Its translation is CASTPGQGAIGSNQPQHF.

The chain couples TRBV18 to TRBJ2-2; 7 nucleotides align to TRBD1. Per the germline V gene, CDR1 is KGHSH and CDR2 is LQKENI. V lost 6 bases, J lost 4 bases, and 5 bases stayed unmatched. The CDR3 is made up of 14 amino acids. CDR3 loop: CASSQTGITGELFF. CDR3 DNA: TGTGCCAGCTCGCAGACAGGGATCACCGGGGAGCTGTTTTTT.